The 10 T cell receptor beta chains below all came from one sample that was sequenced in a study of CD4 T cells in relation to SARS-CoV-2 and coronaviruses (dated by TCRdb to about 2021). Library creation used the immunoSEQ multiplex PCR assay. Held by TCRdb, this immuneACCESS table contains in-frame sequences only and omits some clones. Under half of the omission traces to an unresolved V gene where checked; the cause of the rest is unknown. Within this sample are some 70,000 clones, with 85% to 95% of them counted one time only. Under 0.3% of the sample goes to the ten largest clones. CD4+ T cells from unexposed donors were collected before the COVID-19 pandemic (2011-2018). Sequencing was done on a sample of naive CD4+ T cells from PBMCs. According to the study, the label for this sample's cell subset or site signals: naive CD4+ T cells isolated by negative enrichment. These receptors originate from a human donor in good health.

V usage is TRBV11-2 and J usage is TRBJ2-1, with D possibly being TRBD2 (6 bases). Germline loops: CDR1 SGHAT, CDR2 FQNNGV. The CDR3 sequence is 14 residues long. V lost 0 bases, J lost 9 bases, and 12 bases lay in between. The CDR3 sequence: CASSLDVLAAEQFF. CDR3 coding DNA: TGTGCCAGCAGCTTAGATGTACTAGCAGCTGAGCAGTTCTTC.

The CDR3 loop is CASSPDRGTDTQYF. The CDR3 coding sequence is TGTGCCAGCAGCCCGGACAGGGGGACAGATACGCAGTATTTT. V gene TRBV7-2 combines with J gene TRBJ2-3, with 10 positions matching TRBD1. Germline V CDR1 and CDR2: SGHTA, FQGNSA. Trimming cost V 5 bases and J 3 bases; bases outside gene matches: 2. This CDR3 has 14 amino acids.

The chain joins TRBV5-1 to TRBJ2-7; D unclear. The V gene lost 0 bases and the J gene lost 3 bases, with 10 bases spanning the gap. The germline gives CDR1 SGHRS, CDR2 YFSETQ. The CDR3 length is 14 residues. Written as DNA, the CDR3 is TGCGCCAGCAGCTTGGAGACACCTTACTACGAGCAGTACTTC. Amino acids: CASSLETPYYEQYF. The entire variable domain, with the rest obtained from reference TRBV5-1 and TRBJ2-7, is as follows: KAGVTQTPRYLIKTRGQQVTLSCSPISGHRSVSWYQQTPGQGLQFLFEYFSETQRNKGNFPGRFSGRQFSNSRSEMNVSTLELGDSALYLCASSLETPYYEQYFGPGTRLTVT.

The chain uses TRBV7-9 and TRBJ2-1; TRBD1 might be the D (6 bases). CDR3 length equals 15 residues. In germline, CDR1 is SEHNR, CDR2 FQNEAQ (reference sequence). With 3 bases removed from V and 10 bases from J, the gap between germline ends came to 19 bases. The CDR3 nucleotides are TGTGCCAGCAGCTTGGGACACCGGAGTACAAGAGAGCAGTTCTTC. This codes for CASSLGHRSTREQFF. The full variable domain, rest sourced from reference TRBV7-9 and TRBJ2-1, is DTGVSQNPRHKITKRGQNVTFRCDPISEHNRLYWYRQTLGQGPEFLTYFQNEAQLEKSRLLSDRFSAERPKGSFSTLEIQRTEQGDSAMYLCASSLGHRSTREQFFGPGTRLTVL.

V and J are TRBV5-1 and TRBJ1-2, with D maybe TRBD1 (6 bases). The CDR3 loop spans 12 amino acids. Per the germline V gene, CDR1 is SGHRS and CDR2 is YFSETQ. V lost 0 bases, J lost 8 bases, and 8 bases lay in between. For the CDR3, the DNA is TGCGCCAGCAGCTTGGCAGGGGAGGGCTACACCTTC. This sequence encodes CASSLAGEGYTF.

The CDR3 bases are TGTGCCACCGCCGGGTCAGGGGCCTCCTACGAGCAGTACTTC. Translated: CATAGSGASYEQYF. The chain has TRBV15 and TRBJ2-7; D perhaps matches TRBD1 (6 bases). Trimming took off 8 bases at V and 0 bases at J, with 14 bases between the two ends. Germline CDR1 LNHNV, CDR2 YYDKDF (reference sequence). This CDR3 is 14 amino acids long.

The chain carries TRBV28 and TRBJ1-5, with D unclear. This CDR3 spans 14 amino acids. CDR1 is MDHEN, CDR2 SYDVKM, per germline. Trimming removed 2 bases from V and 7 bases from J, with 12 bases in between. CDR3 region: CASSLPLGPQPQHF. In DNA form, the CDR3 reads TGTGCCAGCAGTTTACCATTGGGCCCGCAGCCCCAGCATTTT.

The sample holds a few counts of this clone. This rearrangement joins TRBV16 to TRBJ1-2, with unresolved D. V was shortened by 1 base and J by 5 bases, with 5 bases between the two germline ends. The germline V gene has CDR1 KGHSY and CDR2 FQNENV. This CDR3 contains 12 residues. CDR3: CASSQLEYGYTF. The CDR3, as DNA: TGTGCCAGCAGCCAATTAGAATATGGCTACACCTTC.

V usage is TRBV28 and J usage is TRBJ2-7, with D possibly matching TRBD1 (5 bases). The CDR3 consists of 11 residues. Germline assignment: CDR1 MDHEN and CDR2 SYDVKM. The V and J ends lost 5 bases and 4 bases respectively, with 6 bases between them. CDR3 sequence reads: CASSPGYEQYF. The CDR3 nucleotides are TGTGCCAGCAGTCCAGGGTACGAGCAGTACTTC.

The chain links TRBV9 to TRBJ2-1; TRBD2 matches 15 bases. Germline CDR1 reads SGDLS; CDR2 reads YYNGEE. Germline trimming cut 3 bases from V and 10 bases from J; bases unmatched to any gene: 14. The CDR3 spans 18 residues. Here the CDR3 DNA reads TGTGCCAGCAGCGAGGAAGCCCGGGGACTAGCGGGAGGTAGAGAGCAGTTCTTC. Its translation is CASSEEARGLAGGREQFF. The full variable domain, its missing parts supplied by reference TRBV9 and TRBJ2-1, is DSGVTQTPKHLITATGQRVTLRCSPRSGDLSVYWYQQSLDQGLQFLIQYYNGEERAKGNILERFSAQQFPDLHSELNLSSLELGDSALYFCASSEEARGLAGGREQFFGPGTRLTVL.